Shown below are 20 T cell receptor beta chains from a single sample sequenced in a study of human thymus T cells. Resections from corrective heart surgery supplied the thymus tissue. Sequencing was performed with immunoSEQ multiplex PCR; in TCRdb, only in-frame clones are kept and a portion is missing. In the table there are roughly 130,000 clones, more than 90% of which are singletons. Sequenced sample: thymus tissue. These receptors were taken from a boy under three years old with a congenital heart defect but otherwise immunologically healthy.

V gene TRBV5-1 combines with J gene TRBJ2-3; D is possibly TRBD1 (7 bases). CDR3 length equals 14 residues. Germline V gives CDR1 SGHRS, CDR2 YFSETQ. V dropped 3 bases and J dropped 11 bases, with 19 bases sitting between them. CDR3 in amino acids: CASSWPLGGGEQYF. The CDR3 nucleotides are TGCGCCAGCAGCTGGCCCCTAGGAGGGGGCGAGCAGTATTTT.

The CDR3, as DNA: TGTGCCAGCAGCCTAGGGGGCTCCTATAATTCACCCCTCCACTTT. It translates to CASSLGGSYNSPLHF. The chain employs TRBV28 and TRBJ1-6, with a possible D match to TRBD1 (6 bases). Germline V lookup: CDR1 MDHEN, CDR2 SYDVKM. This CDR3 is built from 15 residues. Deletions cut 6 bases from V and 0 bases from J, with 9 bases between.

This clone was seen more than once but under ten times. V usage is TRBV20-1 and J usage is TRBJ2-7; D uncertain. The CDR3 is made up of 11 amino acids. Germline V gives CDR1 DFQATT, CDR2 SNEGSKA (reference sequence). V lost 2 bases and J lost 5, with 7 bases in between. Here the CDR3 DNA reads TGCAGTGCTAGAAGGGTTAACGAGCAGTACTTC. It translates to CSARRVNEQYF.

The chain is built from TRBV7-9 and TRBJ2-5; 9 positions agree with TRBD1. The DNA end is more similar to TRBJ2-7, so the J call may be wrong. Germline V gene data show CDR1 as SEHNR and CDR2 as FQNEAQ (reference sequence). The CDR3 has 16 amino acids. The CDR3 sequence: CASSIRRDRVPYEQYF. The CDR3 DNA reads TGTGCCAGCAGCATCCGCCGGGACAGGGTTCCCTACGAGCAGTACTTC.

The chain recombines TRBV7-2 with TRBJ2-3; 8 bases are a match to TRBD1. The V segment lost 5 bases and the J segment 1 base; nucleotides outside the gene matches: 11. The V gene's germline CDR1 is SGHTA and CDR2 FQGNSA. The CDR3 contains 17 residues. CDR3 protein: CASSQNRTGTGTDTQYF. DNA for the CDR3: TGTGCCAGCAGCCAGAACCGGACAGGGACTGGCACAGATACGCAGTATTTT.

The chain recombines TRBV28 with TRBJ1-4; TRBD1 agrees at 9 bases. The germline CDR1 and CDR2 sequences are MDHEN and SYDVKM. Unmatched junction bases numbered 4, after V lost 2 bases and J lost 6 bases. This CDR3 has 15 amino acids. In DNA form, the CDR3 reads TGTGCCAGCAGTTTACCGGGACAGGGTGATGAAAAACTGTTTTTT. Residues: CASSLPGQGDEKLFF.

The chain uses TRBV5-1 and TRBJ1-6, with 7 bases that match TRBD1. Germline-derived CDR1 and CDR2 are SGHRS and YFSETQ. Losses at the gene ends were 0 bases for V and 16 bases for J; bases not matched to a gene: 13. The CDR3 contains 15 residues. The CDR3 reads CASSLEGTVFPLLHF. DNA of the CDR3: TGCGCCAGCAGCTTGGAGGGGACAGTATTCCCCCTACTCCACTTT.

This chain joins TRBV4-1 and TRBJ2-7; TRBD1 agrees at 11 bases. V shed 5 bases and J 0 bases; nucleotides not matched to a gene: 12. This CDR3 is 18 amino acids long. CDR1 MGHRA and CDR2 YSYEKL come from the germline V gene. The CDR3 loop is CASSYDGTGGFSSYEQYF. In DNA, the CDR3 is TGCGCCAGCAGCTATGATGGGACAGGGGGTTTCAGCTCCTACGAGCAGTACTTC.

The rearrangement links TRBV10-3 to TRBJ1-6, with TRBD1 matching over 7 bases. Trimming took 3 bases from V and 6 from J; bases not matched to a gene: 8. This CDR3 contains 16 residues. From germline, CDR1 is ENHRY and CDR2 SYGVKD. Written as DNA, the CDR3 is TGTGCCATCAGTGACCGGGACAGCCCTACTAATTCACCCCTCCACTTT. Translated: CAISDRDSPTNSPLHF.

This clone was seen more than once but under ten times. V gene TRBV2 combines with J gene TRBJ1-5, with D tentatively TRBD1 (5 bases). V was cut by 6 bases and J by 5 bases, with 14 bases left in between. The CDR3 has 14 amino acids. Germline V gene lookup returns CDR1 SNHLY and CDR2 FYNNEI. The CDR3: CASSISVGDQPQHF. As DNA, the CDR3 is TGTGCCAGCAGCATTTCGGTGGGGGATCAGCCCCAGCATTTT. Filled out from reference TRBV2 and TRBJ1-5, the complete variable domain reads EPEVTQTPSHQVTQMGQEVILRCVPISNHLYFYWYRQILGQKVEFLVSFYNNEISEKSEIFDDQFSVERPDGSNFTLKIRSTKLEDSAMYFCASSISVGDQPQHFGDGTRLSIL.

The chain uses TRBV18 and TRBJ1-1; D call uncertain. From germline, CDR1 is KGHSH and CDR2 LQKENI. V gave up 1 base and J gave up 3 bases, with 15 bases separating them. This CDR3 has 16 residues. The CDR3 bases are TGTGCCAGCTCACCACTAAGATTCCCGGCCCACACTGAAGCTTTCTTT. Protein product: CASSPLRFPAHTEAFF.

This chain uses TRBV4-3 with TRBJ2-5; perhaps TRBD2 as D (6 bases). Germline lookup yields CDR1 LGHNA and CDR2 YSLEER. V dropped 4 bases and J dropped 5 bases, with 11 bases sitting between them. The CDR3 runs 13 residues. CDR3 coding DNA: TGCGCCAGCAGCCCGGGACTGCGGGAGACCCAGTACTTC. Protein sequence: CASSPGLRETQYF.

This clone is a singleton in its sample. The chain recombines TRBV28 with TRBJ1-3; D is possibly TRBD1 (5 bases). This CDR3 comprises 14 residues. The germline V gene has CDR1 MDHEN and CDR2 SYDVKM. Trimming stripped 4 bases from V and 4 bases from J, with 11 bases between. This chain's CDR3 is CASSSGQSGNTIYF. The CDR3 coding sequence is TGTGCCAGCAGTTCAGGGCAATCCGGAAACACCATATATTTT.

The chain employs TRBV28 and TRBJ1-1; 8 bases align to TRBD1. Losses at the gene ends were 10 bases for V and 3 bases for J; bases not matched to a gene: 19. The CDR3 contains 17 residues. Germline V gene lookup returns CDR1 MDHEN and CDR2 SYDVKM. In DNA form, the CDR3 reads TGTGCCACCGTACAGGGGGTAAGTCCCACAGCCTACACTGAAGCTTTCTTT. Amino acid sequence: CATVQGVSPTAYTEAFF.

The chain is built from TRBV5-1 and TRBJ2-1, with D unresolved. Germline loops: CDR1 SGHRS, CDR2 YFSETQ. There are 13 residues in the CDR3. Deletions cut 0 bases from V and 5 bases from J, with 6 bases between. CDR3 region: CASSLVEHNEQFF. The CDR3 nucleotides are TGCGCCAGCAGCTTGGTAGAACACAATGAGCAGTTCTTC.

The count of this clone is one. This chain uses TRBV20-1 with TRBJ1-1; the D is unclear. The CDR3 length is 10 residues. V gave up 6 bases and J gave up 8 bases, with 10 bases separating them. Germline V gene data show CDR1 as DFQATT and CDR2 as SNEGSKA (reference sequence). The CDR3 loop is CSAGYGEAFF. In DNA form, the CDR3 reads TGCAGTGCAGGTTATGGCGAAGCTTTCTTT.

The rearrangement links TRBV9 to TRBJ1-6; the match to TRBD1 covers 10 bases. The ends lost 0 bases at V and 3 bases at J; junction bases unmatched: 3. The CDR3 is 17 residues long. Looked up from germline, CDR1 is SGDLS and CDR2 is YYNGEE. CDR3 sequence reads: CASSVGRDRGYNSPLHF. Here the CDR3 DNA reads TGTGCCAGCAGCGTAGGGAGGGACAGGGGCTATAATTCACCCCTCCACTTT.

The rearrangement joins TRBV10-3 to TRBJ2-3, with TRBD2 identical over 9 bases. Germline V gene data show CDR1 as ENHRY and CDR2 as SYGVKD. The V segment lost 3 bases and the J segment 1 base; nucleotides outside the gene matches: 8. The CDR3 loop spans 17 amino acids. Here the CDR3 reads CAISEGGAGGRTDTQYF. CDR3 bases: TGTGCCATCAGTGAAGGAGGAGCGGGGGGCCGCACAGATACGCAGTATTTT.

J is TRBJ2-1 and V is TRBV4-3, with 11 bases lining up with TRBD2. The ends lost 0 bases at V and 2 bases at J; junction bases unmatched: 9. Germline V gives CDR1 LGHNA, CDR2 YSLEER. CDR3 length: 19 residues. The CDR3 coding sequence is TGCGCCAGCAGCCAAGATCGGGTAGCGGGGGGGCCCCCCTACAATGAGCAGTTCTTC. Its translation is CASSQDRVAGGPPYNEQFF.

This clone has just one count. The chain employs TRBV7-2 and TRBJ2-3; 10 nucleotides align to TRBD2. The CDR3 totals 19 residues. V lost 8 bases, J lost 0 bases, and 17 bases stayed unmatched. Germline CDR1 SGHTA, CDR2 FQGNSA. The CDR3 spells CASELEQNLAGVSTDTQYF. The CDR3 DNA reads TGTGCCAGCGAGCTTGAGCAGAATCTAGCGGGGGTTAGCACAGATACGCAGTATTTT.